This entry lists 32 T cell receptor beta chains sequenced from one sample in a study of T cell responses to AZD1222 COVID-19 vaccine. Method: immunoSEQ multiplex PCR; TCRdb's copy keeps in-frame clones and lacks some. The sample records 150,000 to 200,000 clones, almost 95% being singletons. This specimen was peripheral blood, taken on day 0 of AZD1222 vaccination. These receptor sequences come from an adult in good health.

V gene TRBV7-9 combines with J gene TRBJ2-1; 14 bases line up with TRBD2. Germline values: CDR1 SEHNR, CDR2 FQNEAQ (reference sequence). Germline trimming cut 1 base from V and 7 bases from J; bases unmatched to any gene: 3. The CDR3 contains 16 residues. The CDR3 region has the DNA TGTGCCAGCAGCTTAGTGACTAGCGGGAGGGTAAATGAGCAGTTCTTC. It specifies CASSLVTSGRVNEQFF.

In DNA form, the CDR3 reads TGCGCCAGCAGCCTACGAGGCGACAGGGTTTACGAGCAGTACTTC. The encoded protein is CASSLRGDRVYEQYF. V is TRBV5-1 and J is TRBJ2-7; 7 nucleotides align to TRBD1. CDR1 is SGHRS, CDR2 YFSETQ, per germline. CDR3 length: 15 amino acids. V shed 4 bases, J shed 4 bases, and the junction held 11 bases outside the gene matches.

The V gene is TRBV7-8, the J gene TRBJ2-2; D is possibly TRBD1 or TRBD2 (5 bases each). This CDR3 region has 15 residues. The V gene lost 0 bases and the J gene lost 6 bases, with 11 bases spanning the gap. Per germline, CDR1 SGHVS and CDR2 FQNEAQ. In DNA, the CDR3 is TGTGCCAGCAGCTTAGCGCTTCCGGGGCCCGGGGAGCTGTTTTTT. The encoded protein is CASSLALPGPGELFF.

The chain employs TRBV21-1 and TRBJ2-7; TRBD2 is the table's D call and was not checked against the DNA. TRBV21-1 is a documented pseudogene. This CDR3 contains 12 residues. Here the CDR3 reads CASSKYSYEQYF. The CDR3 DNA reads TGTGCCAGCAGCAAATATTCCTACGAGCAGTACTTC.

V gene TRBV7-3 combines with J gene TRBJ1-1, with D possibly TRBD1 on 5 matching bases. The CDR3 consists of 14 residues. The ends were cut back, 5 bases at V and 6 bases at J, with 16 bases in the middle. The germline V gene encodes CDR1 SGHTA and CDR2 FQGTGA. The CDR3 spells CASSLRKGRAEAFF. The CDR3 region has the DNA TGTGCCAGCAGCCTAAGAAAGGGGAGGGCTGAAGCTTTCTTT.

The gene calls are TRBV6-5 and TRBJ1-1, with 10 bases matching TRBD1. Germline lookup yields CDR1 MNHEY and CDR2 SVGAGI. The CDR3 runs 15 residues. After removal of 4 bases from V and 3 bases from J, the junction contained 5 bases not matched to a gene. Here the CDR3 reads CASSSGQGSDTEAFF. In DNA, the CDR3 is TGTGCCAGCAGTTCGGGACAGGGGTCGGACACTGAAGCTTTCTTT.

The sample holds one count of this clone. This chain connects TRBV5-1 to TRBJ2-1; the D is unclear. The V gene's germline CDR1 is SGHRS and CDR2 YFSETQ. V shed 4 bases and J shed 7 bases, with 18 bases lying between them. This CDR3 comprises 15 residues. In nucleotides, the CDR3 is TGCGCCAGCAGCCCCGACCGCATTCGGGTTAATGAGCAGTTCTTC. Translated: CASSPDRIRVNEQFF.

The V and J genes are TRBV15 and TRBJ2-7, with D possibly TRBD2 on 5 matching bases. The germline V and J ends were trimmed by 4 bases and 5 bases, with 15 bases remaining between them. Germline assignment: CDR1 LNHNV and CDR2 YYDKDF (reference sequence). CDR3 length: 14 residues. CDR3 sequence: CATSTRASRHEQYF. CDR3 in DNA: TGTGCCACCAGCACCCGGGCTAGCCGCCACGAGCAGTACTTC.

The chain has TRBV10-3 and TRBJ2-7, with 11 bases matching TRBD1. Germline CDR1 and CDR2: ENHRY and SYGVKD. V shed 10 bases and J 9 bases; nucleotides not matched to a gene: 17. The CDR3 is 15 amino acids. The CDR3 loop reads CATHPGQGVVLGQYF. The CDR3 nucleotides are TGTGCCACCCACCCGGGACAGGGGGTAGTTTTAGGGCAGTACTTC.

The chain is built from TRBV28 and TRBJ2-2, with D unresolved. Per the germline V gene, CDR1 is MDHEN and CDR2 is SYDVKM. This CDR3 is 14 amino acids long. Deletions cut 1 base from V and 2 bases from J, with 5 bases between. CDR3: CASSLYTNTGELFF. The DNA of the CDR3 is TGTGCCAGCAGTTTATACACTAACACCGGGGAGCTGTTTTTT.

Concerning this clone itself: Other DNA sequences within the sample encode an identical CDR3. This chain joins TRBV20-1 and TRBJ2-1; D uncertain. This CDR3 is 11 amino acids long. Germline-derived CDR1 and CDR2 are DFQATT and SNEGSKA (reference sequence). Between the trimmed V and J ends, which lost 6 bases and 6 bases, there was a span of 9 bases. CDR3 DNA sequence: TGCAGTGCATCCCGCGGCAATGAGCAGTTCTTC. It encodes CSASRGNEQFF.

This chain uses TRBV9 with TRBJ1-2; 8 bases line up with TRBD1. Germline CDR1 is SGDLS and CDR2 is YYNGEE. V shed 4 bases and J 7 bases; nucleotides not matched to a gene: 12. There are 15 residues in the CDR3. Here the CDR3 DNA reads TGTGCCAGCAGCCCCCAATCGACAGGGGAGTCTGGCTACACCTTC. Translation: CASSPQSTGESGYTF. Supplemented by reference TRBV9 and TRBJ1-2, the full variable domain reads DSGVTQTPKHLITATGQRVTLRCSPRSGDLSVYWYQQSLDQGLQFLIQYYNGEERAKGNILERFSAQQFPDLHSELNLSSLELGDSALYFCASSPQSTGESGYTFGSGTRLTVV.

J is TRBJ1-2 and V is TRBV4-3, with a weak D call TRBD1 (5 bases). This CDR3 comprises 18 residues. Germline CDR1 is LGHNA and CDR2 is YSLEER. V gave up 0 bases and J gave up 0 bases, with 17 bases separating them. The CDR3: CASSQDRGTVRANYGYTF. The CDR3 bases are TGCGCCAGCAGCCAAGACAGAGGGACCGTTCGTGCTAACTATGGCTACACCTTC.

The gene calls are TRBV19 and TRBJ2-7; TRBD2 is a possible D gene (7 bases). V was pared by 6 bases and J by 2 bases, with 17 bases between. Germline-derived CDR1 and CDR2 are LNHDA and SQIVND (reference sequence). The CDR3 runs 15 residues. The chain's CDR3 is CASSREGGGPYEQYF. The CDR3 coding sequence is TGTGCCAGTAGCCGAGAGGGGGGGGGCCCCTACGAGCAGTACTTC.

The rearrangement uses TRBV28 and TRBJ2-3; 9 positions match TRBD2. The length of the CDR3 is 14 residues. CDR1 and CDR2 from the germline V gene are MDHEN and SYDVKM. The J segment lost 2 bases and the V segment lost 8 bases, leaving 5 bases of the junction unmatched. The CDR3 DNA is TGTGCCAGCTCTGGCGGGAGGGACACAGATACGCAGTATTTT. This gives the protein CASSGGRDTDTQYF.

The chain is built from TRBV3-1 (or the pseudogene TRBV3-2) and TRBJ2-7; the match to TRBD2 covers 7 bases. The trim removed 6 bases at V and 6 bases at J, leaving 11 bases unmatched. Germline V CDR1 and CDR2: LGHDT, YNNKEL (reference sequence). The CDR3 runs 14 residues. CDR3: CASRVGGLAGEQYF. The DNA of the CDR3 is TGTGCCAGCAGGGTGGGTGGATTAGCGGGCGAGCAGTACTTC.

The count of this clone is one. The V gene is TRBV11-2, the J gene TRBJ2-5; 10 bases map to TRBD2. Germline V lookup: CDR1 SGHAT, CDR2 FQNNGV. The V gene end was trimmed by 1 base and the J gene end by 4 bases; junction bases not matched to a gene: 6. The CDR3 sequence is 16 residues long. CDR3 sequence reads: CASSLGPSGRRETQYF. The CDR3 bases are TGTGCCAGCAGCTTAGGCCCTAGCGGGAGAAGAGAGACCCAGTACTTC.

The gene calls are TRBV6-5 and TRBJ2-7, with unresolved D. Per the germline V gene, CDR1 is MNHEY and CDR2 is SVGAGI. The CDR3 spans 12 residues. The ends were cut back, 2 bases at V and 7 bases at J, with 9 bases in the middle. CDR3 in amino acids: CASSYRAGEQYF. As DNA, the CDR3 is TGTGCCAGCAGTTACAGGGCTGGGGAGCAGTACTTC.

This rearrangement joins TRBV5-6 to TRBJ2-5, with unresolved D. V was clipped by 5 bases and J by 5 bases, with 13 bases between them. The CDR3 totals 13 residues. Looked up from germline, CDR1 is SGHDT and CDR2 is YYEEEE. The chain's CDR3 is CASSSVGVETQYF. DNA of the CDR3: TGTGCCAGCAGTAGTGTAGGTGTGGAGACCCAGTACTTC.

This rearrangement joins TRBV5-1 to TRBJ1-4, with D tentatively TRBD1 (6 bases). Looked up from germline, CDR1 is SGHRS and CDR2 is YFSETQ. The CDR3 contains 15 residues. Trimming cost V 0 bases and J 7 bases, with 13 bases left between them. The CDR3 coding sequence is TGCGCCAGCAGCTTGGGATCGGGGGCGGGTGAAAAACTGTTTTTT. Residues: CASSLGSGAGEKLFF.

The gene calls are TRBV5-4 and TRBJ2-2, with D perhaps TRBD1 (5 bases). The CDR3 sequence is 16 residues long. In germline, CDR1 is SGHNT, CDR2 YYREEE (reference sequence). The V end was cut by 0 bases, the J end by 2 bases, with 11 bases between. The CDR3 nucleotides read TGTGCCAGCAGCTTGGGTTCGCAGGGCAACACCGGGGAGCTGTTTTTT. Its protein product is CASSLGSQGNTGELFF. Full variable domain (rest looked up from reference TRBV5-4 and TRBJ2-2): ETGVTQSPTHLIKTRGQQVTLRCSSQSGHNTVSWYQQALGQGPQFIFQYYREEENGRGNFPPRFSGLQFPNYSSELNVNALELDDSALYLCASSLGSQGNTGELFFGEGSRLTVL.

V is TRBV3-1 (or the pseudogene TRBV3-2) and J is TRBJ1-1; D call uncertain. This CDR3 comprises 15 residues. V shed 1 base and J shed 1 base, with 10 bases lying between them. Per the germline V gene, CDR1 is LGHDT and CDR2 is YNNKEL (reference sequence). CDR3 bases: TGTGCCAGCAGCCAAGGGGTGCTAAGGAACACTGAAGCTTTCTTT. It specifies CASSQGVLRNTEAFF.

The chain is built from TRBV28 and TRBJ2-6, with no clear D. The CDR3 loop spans 15 amino acids. V lost 2 bases and J 2 bases, leaving 7 bases between the germline ends. Germline CDR1 reads MDHEN; CDR2 reads SYDVKM. CDR3 nucleotides: TGTGCCAGCAGTTTAATTGGGCCTGGGGCCAACGTCCTGACTTTC. It codes for CASSLIGPGANVLTF.

The rearrangement joins TRBV12-3 or TRBV12-4 to TRBJ1-1, with D uncertain. The CDR3 has 13 residues. Trimming removed 2 bases from V and 1 base from J, with 5 bases in between. Here the CDR3 reads CASSLYENTEAFF. DNA for the CDR3: TGTGCCAGCAGTTTATATGAGAACACTGAAGCTTTCTTT.

The chain recombines TRBV6-5 with TRBJ2-1; a possible D gene is TRBD2 (6 bases). The V gene lost 7 bases and the J gene lost 0 bases, with 13 bases spanning the gap. Germline CDR1 reads MNHEY; CDR2 reads SVGAGI. The CDR3 covers 15 residues. CDR3: CASNSLGGSYNEQFF. The CDR3 nucleotides are TGTGCCAGCAATTCCCTGGGGGGCTCCTACAATGAGCAGTTCTTC.

The chain couples TRBV10-3 to TRBJ1-1, with D perhaps TRBD1 (6 bases). This CDR3 has 15 residues. Deletions cut 6 bases from V and 4 bases from J, with 18 bases between. Germline values: CDR1 ENHRY, CDR2 SYGVKD. Here the CDR3 DNA reads TGTGCCATCAGAGGCGTGGGGGGCGAAAGCACTGAAGCTTTCTTT. Its translation is CAIRGVGGESTEAFF.

This clone was seen once. The V gene is TRBV24-1, the J gene TRBJ2-5, with D possibly being TRBD2 (5 bases). The CDR3 sequence is 18 residues long. V shed 3 bases and J shed 4 bases, with 23 bases lying between them. The germline gives CDR1 KGHDR, CDR2 SFDVKD. This chain's CDR3 is CATSDRRGFGKTTETQYF. CDR3 nucleotide sequence: TGTGCCACCAGTGATCGAAGAGGGTTTGGGAAGACTACAGAGACCCAGTACTTC.

The chain has TRBV7-9 and TRBJ2-7; 7 bases fit TRBD1. The J segment lost 6 bases and the V segment lost 3 bases, leaving 8 bases of the junction unmatched. The CDR3 totals 14 residues. Germline assignment: CDR1 SEHNR and CDR2 FQNEAQ (reference sequence). This CDR3 reads CASSLATGWFEQYF. CDR3 sequence (DNA): TGTGCCAGCAGCTTGGCGACAGGGTGGTTCGAGCAGTACTTC.

The gene calls are TRBV6-1 and TRBJ2-3, with D tentatively TRBD2 (6 bases). Between the trimmed V and J ends, which lost 2 bases and 3 bases, there was a span of 15 bases. The CDR3 totals 16 residues. Germline lookup yields CDR1 MNHNS and CDR2 SASEGT. CDR3 nucleotide sequence: TGTGCCAGCAGTGAAATGATGGGGGGAAGGACAGATACGCAGTATTTT. Its protein product is CASSEMMGGRTDTQYF.

V and J are TRBV19 and TRBJ2-3; the D is unclear. Looked up from germline, CDR1 is LNHDA and CDR2 is SQIVND (reference sequence). Trimming took 2 bases from V and 2 from J, leaving 11 bases between them. CDR3 length: 15 residues. DNA of the CDR3: TGTGCCAGTAGTATAACCCCAGGCTTCACAGATACGCAGTATTTT. Protein sequence: CASSITPGFTDTQYF.

The chain employs TRBV12-3 or TRBV12-4 and TRBJ1-2, with a tentative D call TRBD1 (5 bases). This CDR3 comprises 12 residues. Trimming took off 6 bases at V and 8 bases at J, with 13 bases between the two ends. CDR3 sequence: CASRSGEWGYTF. The DNA of the CDR3 is TGTGCCAGCAGATCGGGGGAATGGGGCTACACCTTC.

The chain recombines TRBV3-1 (or the pseudogene TRBV3-2) with TRBJ1-1; D is perhaps TRBD1 (5 bases). Trimming stripped 0 bases from V and 0 bases from J, with 11 bases between. The CDR3 consists of 16 residues. Germline CDR1 and CDR2: LGHDT and YNNKEL (reference sequence). The CDR3 coding sequence is TGTGCCAGCAGCCAAGATTGGGGACGGATGAACACTGAAGCTTTCTTT. It specifies CASSQDWGRMNTEAFF.